Given below is one T cell receptor beta chain in context. The protocol was immunoSEQ multiplex PCR, while the TCRdb copy is restricted to in-frame clones and leaves out a portion. The sample lists 150,000 to 190,000 clones; 90% were seen once. The data belong to a study of T cell responses to AZD1222 COVID-19 vaccine. The V end lost 4 bases, the J end lost 5 bases, and 6 bases lay between the germline ends. CDR3 length: 11 residues. The germline gives CDR1 SNHLY, CDR2 FYNNEI. This TCR was sampled from an adult in good health. The V gene is TRBV2, the J gene TRBJ2-7; D gene ambiguous. Sequences were derived from peripheral blood, sampled on day 0 of AZD1222 vaccination. CDR3 sequence (DNA): TGTGCCAGCAGTGCAGTGGACGAGCAGTACTTC. Its protein product is CASSAVDEQYF.